This T cell receptor (beta chain) was documented in a study of neurological immune-mediated disorders. The V segment lost 5 bases and the J segment 0 bases; nucleotides outside the gene matches: 9. Germline CDR1 and CDR2: DFQATT and SNEGSKA (reference sequence). The CDR3 loop spans 16 amino acids. TCRdb reprocessed the 5' RACE reads via MiXCR and lists one record per CDR3 protein. Counted here are about 74,000 distinct CDR3 sequences, 5.2% occurring once; the ten biggest clones make up roughly 7%. This clonotype has ten or more counts. This TCR derives from a man in his late teens or twenties with multiple sclerosis. Material for sequencing was PBMCs. The genes are TRBV20-1 and TRBJ2-7; 11 nucleotides line up with TRBD2. The CDR3 DNA is TGCAGTGCTTCCGGGACTAGCGGAGCTAGCTCCTACGAGCAGTACTTC. This codes for CSASGTSGASSYEQYF.